A selection of T cell receptor beta chains follows, all from one sample in a study of T cells in Graves' hyperthyroidism and ophthalmopathy. MiXCR, applied by TCRdb to the multiplex PCR reads, yields one record per CDR3 protein. The profile shows roughly 500,000 distinct CDR3 sequences, 46% of them singletons. Sequenced sample: peripheral blood or thyroid tissue (not recorded which). All receptors come from an adult woman with Graves' disease, either hyperthyroidism or ophthalmopathy (not recorded which). CDR3s include the opening cysteine and the closing phenylalanine or tryptophan. D genes are given only for firm matches. Some rows have no size entry. The others give once, few or many, or a class for an expanded clone.

TRBJ2-7 | NA | NA | TRBV29-1 | CSVGDVYEQYF | TGCAGCGTTGGGGACGTCTACGAGCAGTACTTC
TRBJ1-2 | TRBD1 | NA | TRBV10-3 | CAIKDPRGQGTAGYTF | TGTGCCATCAAGGACCCTCGGGGACAGGGGACGGCCGGCTACACCTTC
TRBJ2-7 | NA | many | TRBV24-1 | CATSDPRGNSNYEQYF | TGTGCCACCAGTGATCCCCGGGGGAACAGTAACTACGAGCAGTACTTC
TRBJ2-2 | NA | NA | TRBV11-2 | CASSLQGRRIGELFF | TGTGCCAGCAGCTTACAGGGAAGGAGAATCGGGGAGCTGTTTTTT
TRBJ2-5 | NA | many | TRBV20-1 | CSAPPWHTETQYF | TGCAGTGCTCCCCCTTGGCACACAGAGACCCAGTACTTC
TRBJ1-1 | NA | NA | TRBV10-3 | CAISEEGMMEEAFF | TGTGCCATCAGTGAGGAGGGGATGATGGAGGAAGCTTTCTTT
TRBJ1-1 | NA | many | TRBV4-1 | CASSHLGEQYGITEAFF | TGCGCCAGCAGCCACCTGGGGGAACAATACGGGATCACTGAAGCTTTCTTT
TRBJ2-5 | TRBD1 | NA | TRBV11-3 | CASSLGDRGLQETQYF | TGTGCCAGCAGCTTAGGGGACAGGGGGCTCCAAGAGACCCAGTACTTC
TRBJ2-7 | TRBD2 | few | TRBV7-9 | CASSWRGGLREQYF | TGTGCCAGCAGCTGGCGGGGAGGGTTACGCGAGCAGTACTTC
TRBJ1-1 | NA | many | TRBV10-3 | CAISQQGLNTEAFF | TGTGCCATCAGTCAACAGGGCCTGAACACTGAAGCTTTCTTT
TRBJ2-7 | TRBD2 | many | TRBV29-1 | CSVVVAGDFYEQYF | TGCAGCGTTGTCGTAGCGGGAGACTTCTACGAGCAGTACTTC
TRBJ2-1 | NA | NA | TRBV6-6 | CASSYGDGAYNEQFF | TGTGCCAGCAGTTATGGGGACGGAGCCTACAATGAGCAGTTCTTC
TRBJ2-7 | TRBD1 | NA | TRBV2 | CASNSGTGDYEQYF | TGTGCCAGCAATTCGGGGACAGGGGACTACGAGCAGTACTTC
TRBJ1-3 | NA | many | TRBV20-1 | CSASGGESGNTIYF | TGCAGTGCCTCCGGTGGGGAAAGTGGAAACACCATATATTTT
TRBJ1-1 | NA | NA | TRBV14 | CASSPHTPEAFF | TGTGCCAGCAGCCCCCATACTCCCGAGGCTTTCTTT
TRBJ1-5 | NA | once | TRBV2 | CASSEEAGWGNQPQHF | TGTGCCAGCAGTGAAGAGGCAGGGTGGGGCAATCAGCCCCAGCATTTT
TRBJ2-7 | NA | NA | TRBV7-2 | CASTGVYEQYF | TGTGCCAGCACCGGAGTCTACGAGCAGTACTTC
TRBJ1-5 | NA | once | TRBV19 | CASGIRSNQPQHF | TGTGCCAGTGGTATTAGGAGCAATCAGCCCCAGCATTTT
TRBJ2-5 | NA | NA | TRBV19 | CASSRGEVRETQYF | TGTGCCAGTAGTAGGGGGGAAGTAAGGGAGACCCAGTACTTC
TRBJ2-1 | NA | NA | TRBV2 | CASSEDPILLNEQFF | TGTGCCAGCAGTGAAGACCCGATCCTCCTCAATGAGCAGTTCTTC
TRBJ2-7 | NA | many | TRBV29-1 | CSVELASSYEQYF | TGCAGCGTTGAACTGGCGAGCTCCTACGAGCAGTACTTC
TRBJ1-1 | NA | many | TRBV7-2 | CASSSGGGNTEAFF | TGTGCCAGCAGCTCAGGAGGGGGGAACACTGAAGCTTTCTTT
TRBJ1-2 | NA | many | TRBV29-1 | CSVEGDDFRTNGYTF | TGCAGCGTTGAGGGGGATGACTTCAGAACTAATGGCTACACCTTC
TRBJ1-1 | TRBD1 | NA | TRBV14 | CASSWTGGLEAFF | TGTGCCAGCAGCTGGACAGGGGGGCTTGAAGCTTTCTTT
TRBJ1-5 | NA | many | TRBV5-1 | CASSAQGNQPQHF | TGCGCCAGCAGCGCACAGGGTAATCAGCCCCAGCATTTT
TRBJ2-5 | NA | NA | TRBV14 | CASSQDEIDRGGPGKTQYF | TGTGCCAGCAGCCAAGATGAGATAGACAGAGGAGGGCCGGGGAAGACCCAGTACTTC
TRBJ1-1 | NA | many | TRBV6-5 | CASKGKWNTEAFF | TGTGCCAGCAAGGGCAAATGGAACACTGAAGCTTTCTTT
TRBJ2-2 | TRBD2 | NA | TRBV9 | CAISAVVAGGQKTNTGELFF | TGTGCCATCAGTGCCGTGGTAGCGGGGGGACAGAAAACTAACACCGGGGAGCTGTTTTTT
TRBJ1-2 | NA | NA | TRBV7-2 | CASSLGRRGYDYTF | TGTGCCAGCAGCTTAGGGCGGAGGGGCTACGACTACACCTTC
TRBJ2-1 | TRBD2 | NA | TRBV7-9 | CASSLAGGAEQFF | TGTGCCAGCAGCTTAGCGGGAGGGGCCGAGCAGTTCTTC
TRBJ1-4 | NA | NA | TRBV5-1 | CASSLDWSEELFF | TGCGCCAGCAGCTTGGACTGGAGTGAGGAACTGTTTTTT
TRBJ1-4 | NA | many | TRBV5-1 | CASSPPSAGREKLFF | TGCGCCAGCAGCCCCCCGAGTGCGGGGAGAGAAAAACTGTTTTTT
TRBJ1-4 | TRBD1 | NA | TRBV2 | CASSEMGQGNEKLFF | TGTGCCAGCAGTGAAATGGGACAGGGAAATGAAAAACTGTTTTTT
TRBJ1-1 | NA | NA | TRBV25-1 | CASSLWDLNTEAFF | TGCGCCAGCAGCTTGTGGGACCTGAACACTGAAGCTTTCTTT
TRBJ2-5 | TRBD1 | NA | TRBV7-6 | CASSGQTGGLETQYF | TGTGCCAGCAGCGGTCAGACAGGGGGTTTGGAGACCCAGTACTTC
TRBJ2-7 | TRBD2 | few | TRBV20-1 | CSAAGTSKQYF | TGCAGTGCTGCTGGGACTAGCAAGCAGTACTTC
TRBJ2-6 | NA | many | TRBV27 | CASSPAGGANVLTF | TGTGCCAGCAGTCCTGCTGGTGGGGCCAACGTCCTGACTTTC
TRBJ1-5 | TRBD1 | NA | TRBV5-6 | CASRRQGEGQPQHF | TGTGCCAGCAGACGACAGGGGGAGGGTCAGCCCCAGCATTTT